The T cell receptor (beta chain) described here comes from a study of cytomegalovirus exposure and HLA in healthy donors. Study-level findings and limits: Sequencing likely produced, as an artifact, a cluster of highly shared sequence variants. Sequences of the TCR beta chain were said to predict the HLA-A and HLA-B alleles of most subjects accurately. A later analysis linked a missense DCLRE1C variant to TCR beta V- and J-gene trimming.

A note on this clone: No antigen is known for it.

Vbeta (60) and Jbeta (13) primers were used in the PCR. Only in-frame clones appear in the TCRdb table, and some are missing; sequencing was by immunoSEQ multiplex PCR. The repertoire holds over 100,000 clones, with more than 75% as singletons. The CDR3 contains 15 residues. Germline loops: CDR1 SGHTA, CDR2 FQGTGA. Trimming left V 3 bases short and J 2 bases short, with 10 bases between. The receptor comes from a woman in her 30s in good health and CMV-seronegative. The chain links TRBV7-3 to TRBJ2-2, with D unclear. Sequencing was done on a sample of PBMCs. The CDR3 region has the DNA TGTGCCAGCAGCTTGGCGGCCGGAAACACCGGGGAGCTGTTTTTT. Protein: CASSLAAGNTGELFF.